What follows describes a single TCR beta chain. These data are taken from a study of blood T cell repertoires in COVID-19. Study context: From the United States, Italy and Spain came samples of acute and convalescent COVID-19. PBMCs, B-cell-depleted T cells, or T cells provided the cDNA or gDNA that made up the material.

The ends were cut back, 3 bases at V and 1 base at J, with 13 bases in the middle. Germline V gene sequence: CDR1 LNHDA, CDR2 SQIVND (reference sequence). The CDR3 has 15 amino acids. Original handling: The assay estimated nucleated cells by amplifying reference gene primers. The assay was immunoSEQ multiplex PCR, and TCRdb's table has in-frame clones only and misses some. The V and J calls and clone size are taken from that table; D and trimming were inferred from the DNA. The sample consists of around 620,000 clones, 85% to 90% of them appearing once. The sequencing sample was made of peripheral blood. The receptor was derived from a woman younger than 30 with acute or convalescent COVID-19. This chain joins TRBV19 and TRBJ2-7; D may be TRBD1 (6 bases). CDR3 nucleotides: TGTGCCAGTAGTATGGGGACATACCGTTCCTACGAGCAGTACTTC. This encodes CASSMGTYRSYEQYF.